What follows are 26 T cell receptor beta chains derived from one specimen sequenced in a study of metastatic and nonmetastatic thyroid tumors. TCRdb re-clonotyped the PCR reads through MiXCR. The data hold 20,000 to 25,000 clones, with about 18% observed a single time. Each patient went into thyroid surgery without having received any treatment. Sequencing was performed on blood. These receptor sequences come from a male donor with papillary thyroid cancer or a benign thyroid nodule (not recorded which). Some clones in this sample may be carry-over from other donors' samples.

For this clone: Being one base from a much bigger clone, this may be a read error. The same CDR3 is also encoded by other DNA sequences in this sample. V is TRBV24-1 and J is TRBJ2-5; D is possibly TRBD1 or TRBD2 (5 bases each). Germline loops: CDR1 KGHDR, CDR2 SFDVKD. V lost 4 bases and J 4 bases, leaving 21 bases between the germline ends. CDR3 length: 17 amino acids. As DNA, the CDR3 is TGTGCCACCAGTGACACATTAGCGCCAGGGCCTCCAGAGACCCAGTACTTC. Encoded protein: CATSDTLAPGPPETQYF.

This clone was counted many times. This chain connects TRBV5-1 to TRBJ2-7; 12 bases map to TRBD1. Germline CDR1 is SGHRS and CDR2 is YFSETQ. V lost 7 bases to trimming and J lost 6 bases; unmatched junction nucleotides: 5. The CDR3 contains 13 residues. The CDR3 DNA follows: TGCGCCAGCTGGGACAGGGGGCGAGGCGAGCAGTACTTC. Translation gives CASWDRGRGEQYF.

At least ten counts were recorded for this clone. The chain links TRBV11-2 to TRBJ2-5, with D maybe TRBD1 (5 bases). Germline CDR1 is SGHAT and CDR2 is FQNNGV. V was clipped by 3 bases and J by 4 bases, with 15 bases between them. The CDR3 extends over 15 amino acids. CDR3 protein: CASSFRTSFLETQYF. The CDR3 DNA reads TGTGCCAGCAGCTTCAGGACATCCTTTCTAGAGACCCAGTACTTC. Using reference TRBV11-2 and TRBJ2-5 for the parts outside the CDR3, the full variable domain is EAGVAQSPRYKIIEKRQSVAFWCNPISGHATLYWYQQILGQGPKLLIQFQNNGVVDDSQLPKDRFSAERLKGVDSTLKIQPAKLEDSAVYLCASSFRTSFLETQYFGPGTRLLVL.

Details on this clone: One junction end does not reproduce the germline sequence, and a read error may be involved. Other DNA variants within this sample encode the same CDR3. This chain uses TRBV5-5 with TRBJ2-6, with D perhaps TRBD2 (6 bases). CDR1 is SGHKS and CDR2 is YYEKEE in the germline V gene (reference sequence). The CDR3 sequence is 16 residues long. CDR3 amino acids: CASSLGGFSGANVLTF. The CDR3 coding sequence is TGTGCCAGCAGCTTAGGAGGGTTCTCTGGGGCCAACGTCCTTACTTTC.

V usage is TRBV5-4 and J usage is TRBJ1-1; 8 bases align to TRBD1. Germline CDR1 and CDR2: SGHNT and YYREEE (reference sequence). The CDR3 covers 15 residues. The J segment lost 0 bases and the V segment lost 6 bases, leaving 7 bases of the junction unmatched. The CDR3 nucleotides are TGTGCCAGCATGCGGACAGGGTCCATGAACACTGAAGCTTTCTTT. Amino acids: CASMRTGSMNTEAFF.

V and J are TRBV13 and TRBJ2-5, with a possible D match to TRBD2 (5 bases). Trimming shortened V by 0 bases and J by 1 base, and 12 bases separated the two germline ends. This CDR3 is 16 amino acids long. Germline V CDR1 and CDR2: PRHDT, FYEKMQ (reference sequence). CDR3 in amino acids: CASSLGERNLQETQYF. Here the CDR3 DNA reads TGTGCCAGCAGCTTAGGAGAGCGGAACCTCCAAGAGACCCAGTACTTC.

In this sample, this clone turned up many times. In DNA, the CDR3 is TGCAGTGCTAGAGGGGGCCCAAGGATTTACAATGAGCAGTTCTTC. The encoded protein is CSARGGPRIYNEQFF. The chain couples TRBV20-1 to TRBJ2-1; D might be TRBD1 (5 bases). Trimming left V 1 base short and J 4 bases short, with 14 bases between. Per the germline V gene, CDR1 is DFQATT and CDR2 is SNEGSKA (reference sequence). The CDR3 extends over 15 amino acids.

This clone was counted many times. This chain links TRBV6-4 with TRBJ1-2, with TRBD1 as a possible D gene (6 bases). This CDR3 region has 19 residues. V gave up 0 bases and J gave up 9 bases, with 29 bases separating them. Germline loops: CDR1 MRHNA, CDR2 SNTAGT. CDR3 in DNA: TGTGCCAGCAGTGACTCGGACTTCAGGGGCCTGCCCCTCATTGTCTGCTACACCTTC. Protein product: CASSDSDFRGLPLIVCYTF.

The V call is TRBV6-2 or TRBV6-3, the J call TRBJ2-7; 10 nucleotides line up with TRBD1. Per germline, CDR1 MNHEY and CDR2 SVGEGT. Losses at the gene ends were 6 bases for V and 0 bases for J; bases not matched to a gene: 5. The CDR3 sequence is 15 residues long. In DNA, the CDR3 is TGTGCCAGCAGCACCAGACAGGGGGCCTCCTACGAGCAGTACTTC. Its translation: CASSTRQGASYEQYF.

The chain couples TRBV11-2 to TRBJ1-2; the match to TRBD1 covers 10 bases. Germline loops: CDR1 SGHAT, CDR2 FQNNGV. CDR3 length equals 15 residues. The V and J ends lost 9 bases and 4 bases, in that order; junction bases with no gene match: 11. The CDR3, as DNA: TGTGCCAGTAGAGTGCCGGGACAGGGGACCTATGGCTACACCTTC. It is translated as CASRVPGQGTYGYTF.

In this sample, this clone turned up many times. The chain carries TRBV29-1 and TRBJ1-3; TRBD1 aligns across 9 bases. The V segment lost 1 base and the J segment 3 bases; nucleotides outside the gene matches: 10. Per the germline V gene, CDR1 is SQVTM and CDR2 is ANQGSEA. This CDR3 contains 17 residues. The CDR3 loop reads CSVEGRRDRVSGNTIYF. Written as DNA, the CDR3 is TGCAGCGTTGAAGGGCGTCGGGACAGGGTTAGTGGAAACACCATATATTTT.

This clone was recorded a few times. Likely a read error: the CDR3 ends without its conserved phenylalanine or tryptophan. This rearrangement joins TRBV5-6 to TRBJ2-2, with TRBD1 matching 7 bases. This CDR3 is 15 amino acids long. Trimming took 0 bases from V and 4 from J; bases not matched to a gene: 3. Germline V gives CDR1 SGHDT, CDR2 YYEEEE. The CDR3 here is CASSLESGGTGELFL. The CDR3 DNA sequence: TGTGCCAGCAGCTTGGAGTCAGGGGGCACCGGGGAGCTGTTTCTT.

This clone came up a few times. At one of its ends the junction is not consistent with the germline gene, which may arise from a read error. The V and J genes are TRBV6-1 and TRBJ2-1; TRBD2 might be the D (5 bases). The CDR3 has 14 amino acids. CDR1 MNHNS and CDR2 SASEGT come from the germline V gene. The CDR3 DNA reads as TGTGCCAGCAATGCTGATGGCGGGTACAATGAGCATTTCTTC. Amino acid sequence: CASNADGGYNEHFF.

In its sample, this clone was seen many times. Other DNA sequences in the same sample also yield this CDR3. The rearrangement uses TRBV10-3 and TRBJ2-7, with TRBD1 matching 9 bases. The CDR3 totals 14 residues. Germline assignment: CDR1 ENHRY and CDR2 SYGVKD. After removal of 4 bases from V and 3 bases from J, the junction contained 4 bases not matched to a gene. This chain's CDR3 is CAISGDRGNYEQYF. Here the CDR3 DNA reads TGTGCCATCAGTGGTGACAGGGGGAACTACGAGCAGTACTTC.

CDR3 coding DNA: TGCAGTGCTAGAGATCGGAGCTACGAGCAGTACTTC. Amino acid sequence: CSARDRSYEQYF. This sequence joins TRBV20-1 and TRBJ2-7, with no clear D. Trimming stripped 0 bases from V and 3 bases from J, with 6 bases between. Germline lookup yields CDR1 DFQATT and CDR2 SNEGSKA (reference sequence). The CDR3 runs to 12 residues.

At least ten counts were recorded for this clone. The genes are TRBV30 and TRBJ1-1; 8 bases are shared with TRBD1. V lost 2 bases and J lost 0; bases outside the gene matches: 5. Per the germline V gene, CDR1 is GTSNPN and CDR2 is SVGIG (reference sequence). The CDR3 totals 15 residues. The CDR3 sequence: CAWSNYRGMNTEAFF. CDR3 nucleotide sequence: TGTGCCTGGAGTAACTACAGGGGGATGAACACTGAAGCTTTCTTT.

The CDR3 DNA is TGCAGTGCTAGCGGGCCCTACGAGCAGTACTTC. It encodes CSASGPYEQYF. This chain joins TRBV20-1 and TRBJ2-7; no clear D. Germline values: CDR1 DFQATT, CDR2 SNEGSKA (reference sequence). The length of the CDR3 is 11 residues. V lost 3 bases and J lost 2, with 5 bases in between.

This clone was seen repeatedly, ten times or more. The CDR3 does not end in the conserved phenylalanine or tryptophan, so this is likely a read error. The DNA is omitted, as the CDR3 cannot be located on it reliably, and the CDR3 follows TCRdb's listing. The CDR3 sequence is CASESENGPPIC. The V call is TRBV5-1, the J call TRBJ1-4; the DNA was not used to check the table's D call, TRBD1. The CDR3 comprises 12 residues, both ends counted. Germline V CDR1 and CDR2: SGHRS, YFSETQ.

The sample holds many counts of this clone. The CDR3 DNA is TGTGCCAGCAGCTTAGTTCTGCCAGGGGAGGACGAGCAGTACTTC. It codes for CASSLVLPGEDEQYF. The J gene is TRBJ2-7, the V gene TRBV7-9, with D perhaps being TRBD1 or TRBD2 (6 bases each). The CDR3 length is 15 residues. Trimming cost V 1 base and J 5 bases, with 15 bases left between them. Germline values: CDR1 SEHNR, CDR2 FQNEAQ (reference sequence).

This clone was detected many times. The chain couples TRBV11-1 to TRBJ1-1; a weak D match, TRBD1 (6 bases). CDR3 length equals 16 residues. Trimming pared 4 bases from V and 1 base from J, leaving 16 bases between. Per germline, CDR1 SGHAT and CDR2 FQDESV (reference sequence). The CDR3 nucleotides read TGTGCCAGCAGCTCCGTAGCTCAGGGGTCGAACACTGAAGCTTTCTTT. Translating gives CASSSVAQGSNTEAFF. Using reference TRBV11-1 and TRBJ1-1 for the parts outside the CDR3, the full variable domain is EAEVAQSPRYKITEKSQAVAFWCDPISGHATLYWYRQILGQGPELLVQFQDESVVDDSQLPKDRFSAERLKGVDSTLKIQPAELGDSAMYLCASSSVAQGSNTEAFFGQGTRLTVV.

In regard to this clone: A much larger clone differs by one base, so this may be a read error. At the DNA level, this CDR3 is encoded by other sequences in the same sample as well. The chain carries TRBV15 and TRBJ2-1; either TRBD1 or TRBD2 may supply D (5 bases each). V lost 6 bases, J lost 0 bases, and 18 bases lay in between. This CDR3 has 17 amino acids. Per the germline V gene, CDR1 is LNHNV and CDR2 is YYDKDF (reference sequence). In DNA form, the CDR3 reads TGTGCCACCAGTAGGGGAAAAGCGGTACGCTCCTACAATGAGCAGTTCTTC. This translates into CATSRGKAVRSYNEQFF.

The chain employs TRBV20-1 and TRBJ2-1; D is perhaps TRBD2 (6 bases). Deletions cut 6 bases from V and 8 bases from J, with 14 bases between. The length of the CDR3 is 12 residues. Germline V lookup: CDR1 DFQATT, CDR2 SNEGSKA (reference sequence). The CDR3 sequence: CSAHRGGDEQFF. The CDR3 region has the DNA TGCAGTGCACACCGGGGAGGCGATGAGCAGTTCTTC.

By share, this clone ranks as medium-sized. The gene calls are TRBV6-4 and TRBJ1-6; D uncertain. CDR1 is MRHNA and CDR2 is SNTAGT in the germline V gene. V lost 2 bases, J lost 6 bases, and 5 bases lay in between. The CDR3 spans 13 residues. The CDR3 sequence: CASSDSPNSPLHF. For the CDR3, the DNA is TGTGCCAGCAGTGACAGTCCTAATTCACCCCTCCACTTT.

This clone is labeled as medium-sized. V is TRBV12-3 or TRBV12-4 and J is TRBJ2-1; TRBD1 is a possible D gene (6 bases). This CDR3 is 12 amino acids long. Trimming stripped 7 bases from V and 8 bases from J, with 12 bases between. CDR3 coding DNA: TGTGCCAGCATGGTGGGGGCCCATGAGCAGTTCTTC. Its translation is CASMVGAHEQFF.

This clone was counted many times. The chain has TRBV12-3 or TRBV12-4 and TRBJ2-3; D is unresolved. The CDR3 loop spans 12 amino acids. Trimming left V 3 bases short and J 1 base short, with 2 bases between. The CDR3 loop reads CASSLGTDTQYF. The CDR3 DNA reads TGTGCCAGCAGTTTGGGCACAGATACGCAGTATTTT.

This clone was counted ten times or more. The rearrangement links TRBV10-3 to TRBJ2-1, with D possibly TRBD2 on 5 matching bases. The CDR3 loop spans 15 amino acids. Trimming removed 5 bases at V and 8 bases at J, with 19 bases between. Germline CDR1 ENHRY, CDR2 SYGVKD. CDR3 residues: CAISLTRAPHDEQFF. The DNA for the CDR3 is TGTGCCATCAGTCTTACTAGGGCCCCCCACGATGAGCAGTTCTTC.